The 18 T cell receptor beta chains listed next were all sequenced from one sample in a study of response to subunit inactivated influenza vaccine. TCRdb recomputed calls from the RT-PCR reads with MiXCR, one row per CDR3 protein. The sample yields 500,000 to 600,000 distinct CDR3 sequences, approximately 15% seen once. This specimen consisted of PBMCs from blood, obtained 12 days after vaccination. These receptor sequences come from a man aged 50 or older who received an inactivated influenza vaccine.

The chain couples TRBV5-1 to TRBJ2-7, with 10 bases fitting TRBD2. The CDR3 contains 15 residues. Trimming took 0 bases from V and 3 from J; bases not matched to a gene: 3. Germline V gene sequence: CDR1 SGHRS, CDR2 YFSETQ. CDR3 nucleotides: TGCGCCAGCAGCTTGGCTAGCGGGAGCGGCTACGAGCAGTACTTC. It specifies CASSLASGSGYEQYF. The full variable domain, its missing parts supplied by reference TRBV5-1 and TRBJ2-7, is KAGVTQTPRYLIKTRGQQVTLSCSPISGHRSVSWYQQTPGQGLQFLFEYFSETQRNKGNFPGRFSGRQFSNSRSEMNVSTLELGDSALYLCASSLASGSGYEQYFGPGTRLTVT.

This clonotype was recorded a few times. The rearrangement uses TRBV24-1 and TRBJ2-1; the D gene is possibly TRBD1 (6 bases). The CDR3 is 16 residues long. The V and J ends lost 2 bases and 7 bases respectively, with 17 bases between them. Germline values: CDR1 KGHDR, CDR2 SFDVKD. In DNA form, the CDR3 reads TGTGCCACCAGTGATTATGACGGGACACTGGGGAATGAGCAGTTCTTC. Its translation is CATSDYDGTLGNEQFF.

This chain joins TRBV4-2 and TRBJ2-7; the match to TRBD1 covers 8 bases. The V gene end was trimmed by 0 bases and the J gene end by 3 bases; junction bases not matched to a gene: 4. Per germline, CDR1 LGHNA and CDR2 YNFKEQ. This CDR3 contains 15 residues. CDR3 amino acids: CASSQEAQGVYEQYF. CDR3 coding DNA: TGTGCCAGCAGCCAAGAGGCACAGGGGGTCTACGAGCAGTACTTC.

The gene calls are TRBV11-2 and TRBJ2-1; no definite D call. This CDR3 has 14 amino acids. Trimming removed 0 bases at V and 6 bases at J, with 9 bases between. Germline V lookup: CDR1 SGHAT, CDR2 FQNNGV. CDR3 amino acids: CASSLDRTRNEQFF. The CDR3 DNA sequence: TGTGCCAGCAGCTTAGATCGGACCCGCAATGAGCAGTTCTTC. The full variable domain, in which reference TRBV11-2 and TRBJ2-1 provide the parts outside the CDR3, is EAGVAQSPRYKIIEKRQSVAFWCNPISGHATLYWYQQILGQGPKLLIQFQNNGVVDDSQLPKDRFSAERLKGVDSTLKIQPAKLEDSAVYLCASSLDRTRNEQFFGPGTRLTVL.

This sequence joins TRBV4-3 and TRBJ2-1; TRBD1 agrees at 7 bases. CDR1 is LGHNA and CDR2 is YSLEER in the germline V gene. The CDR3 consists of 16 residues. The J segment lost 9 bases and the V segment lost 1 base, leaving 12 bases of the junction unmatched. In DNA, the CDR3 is TGCGCCAGCAGCCAAGGAACAGGGGCCCTGCAAACTGAGCAGTTCTTC. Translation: CASSQGTGALQTEQFF.

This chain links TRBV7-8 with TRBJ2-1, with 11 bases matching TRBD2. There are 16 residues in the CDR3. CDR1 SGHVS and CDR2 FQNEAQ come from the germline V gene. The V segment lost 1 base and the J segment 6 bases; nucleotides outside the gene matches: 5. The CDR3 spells CASSLGATSGVNEQFF. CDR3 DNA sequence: TGTGCCAGCAGCTTAGGGGCGACTAGCGGGGTCAATGAGCAGTTCTTC.

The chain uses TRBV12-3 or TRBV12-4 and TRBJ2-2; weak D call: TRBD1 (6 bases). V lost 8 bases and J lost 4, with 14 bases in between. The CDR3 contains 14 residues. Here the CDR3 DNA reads TGTGCCAGCCGAGGAGACAGGACCACCGGGGAGCTGTTTTTT. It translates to CASRGDRTTGELFF.

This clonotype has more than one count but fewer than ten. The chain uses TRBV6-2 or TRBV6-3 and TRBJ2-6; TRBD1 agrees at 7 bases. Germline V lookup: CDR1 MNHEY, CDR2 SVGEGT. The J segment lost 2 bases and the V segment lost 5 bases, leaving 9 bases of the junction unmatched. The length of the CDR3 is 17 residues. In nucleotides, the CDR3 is TGTGCCAGCAGTGACAGGGCGGGTAGAACTGGGGCCAACGTCCTGACTTTC. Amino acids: CASSDRAGRTGANVLTF.

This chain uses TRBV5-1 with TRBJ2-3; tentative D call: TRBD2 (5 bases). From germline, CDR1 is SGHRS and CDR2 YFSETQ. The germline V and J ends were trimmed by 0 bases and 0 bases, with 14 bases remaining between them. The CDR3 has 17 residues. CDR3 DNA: TGCGCCAGCAGCTTGGTCCTGGGGAGCTCTAGCACAGATACGCAGTATTTT. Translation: CASSLVLGSSSTDTQYF.

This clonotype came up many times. Written as DNA, the CDR3 is TGTGCCAGCAGTTTTGGCGGCGCTGGGAACACTGAAGCTTTCTTT. It codes for CASSFGGAGNTEAFF. The V call is TRBV12-3 or TRBV12-4, the J call TRBJ1-1; no clear D. Trimming took off 3 bases at V and 1 base at J, with 12 bases between the two ends. The CDR3 contains 15 residues.

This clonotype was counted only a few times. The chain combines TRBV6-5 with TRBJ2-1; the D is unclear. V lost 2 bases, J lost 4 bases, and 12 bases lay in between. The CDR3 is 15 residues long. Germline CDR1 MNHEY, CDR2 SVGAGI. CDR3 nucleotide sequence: TGTGCCAGCAGTTACGGAAATGGGATGTACAATGAGCAGTTCTTC. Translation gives CASSYGNGMYNEQFF.

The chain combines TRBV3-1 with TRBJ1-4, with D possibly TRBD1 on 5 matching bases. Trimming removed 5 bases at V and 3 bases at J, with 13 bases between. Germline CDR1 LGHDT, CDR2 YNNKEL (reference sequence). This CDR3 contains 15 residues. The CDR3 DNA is TGTGCCAGCAGCACCTCCCAGGGACCTAATGAAAAACTGTTTTTT. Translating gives CASSTSQGPNEKLFF.

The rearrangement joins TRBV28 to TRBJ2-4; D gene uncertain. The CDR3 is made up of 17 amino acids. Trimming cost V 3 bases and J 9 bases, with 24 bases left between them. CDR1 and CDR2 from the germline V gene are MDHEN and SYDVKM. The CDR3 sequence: CASSFSGRTIRVGIQYF. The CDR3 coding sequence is TGTGCCAGCAGTTTTTCCGGTCGGACCATTCGGGTTGGCATTCAGTACTTC.

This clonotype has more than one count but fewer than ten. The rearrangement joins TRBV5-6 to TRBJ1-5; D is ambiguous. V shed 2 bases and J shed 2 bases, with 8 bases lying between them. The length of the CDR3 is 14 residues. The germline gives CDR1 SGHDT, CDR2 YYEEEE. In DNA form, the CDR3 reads TGTGCCAGCAGCTTATATGGAGGCAATCAGCCCCAGCATTTT. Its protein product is CASSLYGGNQPQHF.

The CDR3 DNA follows: TGCGCCAGCAGCTTGGGATTAAACACTTTGGAAGCTTTCTTT. Its protein product is CASSLGLNTLEAFF. The rearrangement links TRBV5-1 to TRBJ1-1; D ambiguous. CDR3 size: 14 residues. V lost 0 bases and J lost 8, with 14 bases in between. The germline gives CDR1 SGHRS, CDR2 YFSETQ.

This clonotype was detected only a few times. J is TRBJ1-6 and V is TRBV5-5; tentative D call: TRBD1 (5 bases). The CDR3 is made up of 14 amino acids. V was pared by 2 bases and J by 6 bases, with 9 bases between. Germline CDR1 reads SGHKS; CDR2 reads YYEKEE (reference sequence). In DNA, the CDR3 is TGTGCCAGCAGCTTATCTGGGGGTAATTCACCCCTCCACTTT. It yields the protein CASSLSGGNSPLHF.

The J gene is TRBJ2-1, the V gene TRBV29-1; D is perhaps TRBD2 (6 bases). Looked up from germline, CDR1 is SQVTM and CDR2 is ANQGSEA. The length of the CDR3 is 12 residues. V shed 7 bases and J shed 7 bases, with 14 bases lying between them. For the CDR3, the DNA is TGCAGCGCGGGACTCCGGCTGAATGAGCAGTTCTTC. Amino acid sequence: CSAGLRLNEQFF.

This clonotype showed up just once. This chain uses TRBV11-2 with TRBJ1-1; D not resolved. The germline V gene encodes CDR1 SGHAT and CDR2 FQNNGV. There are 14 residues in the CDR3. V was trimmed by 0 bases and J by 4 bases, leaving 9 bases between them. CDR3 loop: CASSLEASFTEAFF. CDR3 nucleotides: TGTGCCAGCAGCTTAGAGGCATCTTTCACTGAAGCTTTCTTT.